Shown below are 23 T cell receptor beta chains from a single sample sequenced in a study of OX40 agonist ivuxolimab in advanced cancers. The table came from immunoSEQ multiplex PCR; TCRdb's copy has only in-frame clones and leaves some out. The sample holds tens of thousands of clones, 70% to 90% seen once. The starting material was CD4+ or CD8+ T cells sorted from blood, obtained in a trial of the OX40 agonist ivuxolimab. These receptors all stem from an adult with an advanced solid tumor such as melanoma, head and neck, liver or kidney cancer.

J is TRBJ2-7 and V is TRBV7-2; 10 bases line up with TRBD1. The ends lost 3 bases at V and 4 bases at J; junction bases unmatched: 3. The CDR3 runs to 14 residues. CDR1 is SGHTA and CDR2 is FQGNSA in the germline V gene. For the CDR3, the DNA is TGTGCCAGCAGCTTTGGACAGGGGGGGTACGAGCAGTACTTC. Translation gives CASSFGQGGYEQYF. The whole variable domain, remainder taken from reference TRBV7-2 and TRBJ2-7, is GAGVSQSPSNKVTEKGKDVELRCDPISGHTALYWYRQSLGQGLEFLIYFQGNSAPDKSGLPSDRFSAERTGGSVSTLTIQRTQQEDSAVYLCASSFGQGGYEQYFGPGTRLTVT.

This chain links TRBV30 with TRBJ2-5; 10 bases fit TRBD2. Germline-derived CDR1 and CDR2 are GTSNPN and SVGIG (reference sequence). Trimming took 4 bases from V and 2 from J; bases not matched to a gene: 10. The length of the CDR3 is 16 residues. Here the CDR3 reads CAWTDPLAGVQETQYF. CDR3 in DNA: TGTGCCTGGACTGACCCCCTAGCGGGGGTTCAAGAGACCCAGTACTTC. The variable domain in full, with the rest retrieved from reference TRBV30 and TRBJ2-5, is SQTIHQWPATLVQPVGSPLSLECTVEGTSNPNLYWYRQAAGRGLQLLFYSVGIGQISSEVPQNLSASRPQDRQFILSSKKLLLSDSGFYLCAWTDPLAGVQETQYFGPGTRLLVL.

The chain uses TRBV27 and TRBJ2-3; perhaps TRBD1 as D (5 bases). Germline CDR1 MNHEY, CDR2 SMNVEV (reference sequence). The germline V and J ends were trimmed by 2 bases and 4 bases, with 10 bases remaining between them. CDR3 length: 14 amino acids. The chain's CDR3 is CASSLRRAADTQYF. CDR3 DNA sequence: TGTGCCAGCAGTTTACGCAGGGCGGCAGATACGCAGTATTTT.

This clone was seen a few times. The chain links TRBV6-1 to TRBJ2-7; 10 positions agree with TRBD2. Unmatched junction bases numbered 6, after V lost 3 bases and J lost 4 bases. The CDR3 consists of 15 residues. Per germline, CDR1 MNHNS and CDR2 SASEGT. The CDR3 DNA is TGTGCCAGCAGTGATAGAGCGGGGGGGCCGTACGAGCAGTACTTC. This codes for CASSDRAGGPYEQYF.

This clone occurred once. In DNA, the CDR3 is TGCAGCGTTGAAGGGGGGGTTGATACGCAGTATTTT. Protein: CSVEGGVDTQYF. V and J are TRBV29-1 and TRBJ2-3; perhaps TRBD2 as D (6 bases). CDR1 SQVTM and CDR2 ANQGSEA come from the germline V gene. Trimming removed 1 base at V and 6 bases at J, with 8 bases between. CDR3 size: 12 residues.

The chain links TRBV4-3 to TRBJ1-5, with D unresolved. V was clipped by 0 bases and J by 5 bases, with 11 bases between them. Germline CDR1 LGHNA, CDR2 YSLEER. The CDR3 loop spans 15 amino acids. The CDR3 is CASSQEWGAHQPQHF. The CDR3 nucleotides are TGCGCCAGCAGCCAAGAGTGGGGTGCGCATCAGCCCCAGCATTTT.

CDR3 sequence reads: CASSPTRDRGYEQYF. CDR3 bases: TGTGCCAGCAGCCCCACCCGGGACAGGGGTTACGAGCAGTACTTC. The rearrangement uses TRBV25-1 and TRBJ2-7; 10 positions match TRBD1. CDR3 length: 15 amino acids. Germline-derived CDR1 and CDR2 are MGHDK and SYGVNS. V shed 6 bases, J shed 4 bases, and the junction held 9 bases outside the gene matches.

This clone appeared a few times. This sequence joins TRBV2 and TRBJ1-1; D is perhaps TRBD1 (5 bases). Germline CDR1 reads SNHLY; CDR2 reads FYNNEI. The CDR3 length is 17 residues. The V and J ends lost 6 bases and 5 bases respectively, with 25 bases between them. The CDR3 spells CASRPESVGQGWTEAFF. As DNA, the CDR3 is TGTGCCAGCAGGCCAGAGTCCGTAGGTCAGGGATGGACTGAAGCTTTCTTT.

This clone was seen only a few times. This sequence joins TRBV9 and TRBJ1-1; weak D call: TRBD1 (5 bases). V was cut by 0 bases and J by 0 bases, with 9 bases left in between. The CDR3 loop spans 15 amino acids. The V gene's germline CDR1 is SGDLS and CDR2 YYNGEE. The CDR3 reads CASSVVTAMNTEAFF. The CDR3 DNA follows: TGTGCCAGCAGCGTAGTGACAGCAATGAACACTGAAGCTTTCTTT.

This chain connects TRBV6-6 to TRBJ1-2; D is possibly TRBD1 (5 bases). The CDR3 loop spans 15 amino acids. V was clipped by 4 bases and J by 3 bases, with 15 bases between them. The germline V gene encodes CDR1 MNHNY and CDR2 SVGAGI (reference sequence). As DNA, the CDR3 is TGTGCCAGCAGTTTGGACATAACTAGATACTATGGCTACACCTTC. This gives the protein CASSLDITRYYGYTF.

This sequence joins TRBV6-5 and TRBJ1-2; D not certain. The length of the CDR3 is 15 residues. Deletions cut 10 bases from V and 0 bases from J, with 18 bases between. Germline values: CDR1 MNHEY, CDR2 SVGAGI. The CDR3 DNA is TGTGCCACGCACCCCTTTGGCTTAGCTAACTATGGCTACACCTTC. This encodes CATHPFGLANYGYTF.

V usage is TRBV7-9 and J usage is TRBJ1-5; 9 bases match TRBD1. CDR1 is SEHNR, CDR2 FQNEAQ, per germline (reference sequence). The junction had 5 bases not matched to a gene; V was cut back by 2 bases and J by 3 bases. CDR3 length: 16 residues. This CDR3 is CASSLTGGANNQPQHF. The CDR3 DNA follows: TGTGCCAGCAGCTTAACAGGGGGCGCGAACAATCAGCCCCAGCATTTT.

V gene TRBV19 combines with J gene TRBJ2-7, with D possibly being TRBD1 (6 bases). The germline V gene has CDR1 LNHDA and CDR2 SQIVND (reference sequence). This CDR3 contains 13 residues. The V end lost 4 bases, the J end lost 0 bases, and 7 bases lay between the germline ends. The CDR3 DNA reads as TGTGCCAGTAGTAAAGGGGGCTCCTACGAGCAGTACTTC. Translation: CASSKGGSYEQYF. The variable domain in full, completed from reference TRBV19 and TRBJ2-7, reads DGGITQSPKYLFRKEGQNVTLSCEQNLNHDAMYWYRQDPGQGLRLIYYSQIVNDFQKGDIAEGYSVSREKKESFPLTVTSAQKNPTAFYLCASSKGGSYEQYFGPGTRLTVT.

V usage is TRBV19 and J usage is TRBJ1-1; the match to TRBD1 covers 12 bases. Per germline, CDR1 LNHDA and CDR2 SQIVND (reference sequence). J was trimmed by 4 bases and V by 9 bases; bases with no gene match: 6. The CDR3 is made up of 14 amino acids. Here the CDR3 DNA reads TGTGCCAGCAGGGGGACAGGGGGCGGCACTGAAGCTTTCTTT. Translated, it gives CASRGTGGGTEAFF.

This clone has only one observation. V is TRBV5-8 and J is TRBJ1-2; TRBD1 matches at 9 bases. Looked up from germline, CDR1 is SGHTS and CDR2 is YDEGEE. V shed 4 bases, J shed 2 bases, and the junction held 6 bases outside the gene matches. This CDR3 comprises 15 residues. The CDR3 loop reads CASSRVGTGNYGYTF. DNA of the CDR3: TGTGCCAGCAGCCGTGTGGGGACAGGGAACTATGGCTACACCTTC.

This chain joins TRBV7-7 and TRBJ2-5; the match to TRBD1 covers 8 bases. CDR3 size: 14 residues. Looked up from germline, CDR1 is SSHAT and CDR2 is FNYEAQ (reference sequence). V lost 6 bases and J lost 5; bases outside the gene matches: 8. CDR3 residues: CASSRGAGGETQYF. The CDR3 DNA follows: TGTGCCAGCAGTCGAGGGGCAGGGGGCGAGACCCAGTACTTC. Complete variable domain (other parts from reference TRBV7-7 and TRBJ2-5): GAGVSQSPRYKVTKRGQDVTLRCDPISSHATLYWYQQALGQGPEFLTYFNYEAQPDKSGLPSDRFSAERPEGSISTLTIQRTEQRDSAMYRCASSRGAGGETQYFGPGTRLLVL.

The chain couples TRBV6-1 to TRBJ1-3; possible D gene TRBD1, 6 bases. Trimming left V 7 bases short and J 2 bases short, with 12 bases between. The length of the CDR3 is 14 residues. In germline, CDR1 is MNHNS, CDR2 SASEGT. CDR3 region: CASTSAGAGNTIYF. The CDR3 DNA reads as TGTGCCAGCACATCCGCAGGGGCTGGAAACACCATATATTTT.

J is TRBJ2-7 and V is TRBV19, with D possibly matching TRBD1 (5 bases). Between the trimmed V and J ends, which lost 2 bases and 4 bases, there was a span of 12 bases. This CDR3 is 14 amino acids long. In germline, CDR1 is LNHDA, CDR2 SQIVND (reference sequence). CDR3 DNA: TGTGCCAGTAGTATACGGCAGGGAATGTACGAGCAGTACTTC. This sequence encodes CASSIRQGMYEQYF.

The J gene is TRBJ1-5, the V gene TRBV10-2; no firm D call. The CDR3 covers 17 residues. CDR1 and CDR2 from the germline V gene are WSHSY and SAAADI. The germline V and J ends were trimmed by 3 bases and 2 bases, with 17 bases remaining between them. CDR3 nucleotide sequence: TGCGCCAGCAGTGACCCGAGCCTCGGCCGCGGCAATCAGCCCCAGCATTTT. This sequence encodes CASSDPSLGRGNQPQHF.

The V and J genes are TRBV11-2 and TRBJ2-5; 8 positions agree with TRBD1. The germline V gene has CDR1 SGHAT and CDR2 FQNNGV. With V trimmed by 1 base and J by 5 bases, 6 bases remained unmatched. There are 15 residues in the CDR3. The CDR3 bases are TGTGCCAGCAGCTTAGCCAGGGGGCGCCGGGAGACCCAGTACTTC. It encodes CASSLARGRRETQYF.

J is TRBJ1-4 and V is TRBV19, with a tentative D call TRBD1 (6 bases). The CDR3 has 14 amino acids. Germline CDR1 is LNHDA and CDR2 is SQIVND (reference sequence). V was clipped by 3 bases and J by 5 bases, with 10 bases between them. The CDR3 nucleotides read TGTGCCAGTAGTATGGGGGGCTTCAATGAAAAACTGTTTTTT. It is translated as CASSMGGFNEKLFF.

This rearrangement joins TRBV10-2 to TRBJ1-5, with 8 bases fitting TRBD1. CDR1 and CDR2 from the germline V gene are WSHSY and SAAADI. The CDR3 sequence is 15 residues long. Losses at the gene ends were 6 bases for V and 2 bases for J; bases not matched to a gene: 6. The CDR3 sequence: CASREQGDGNQPQHF. The CDR3 bases are TGCGCCAGCAGGGAACAGGGGGACGGCAATCAGCCCCAGCATTTT.

The chain joins TRBV14 to TRBJ1-2; possible D gene TRBD1, 5 bases. V was cut by 0 bases and J by 10 bases, with 18 bases left in between. The CDR3 covers 15 residues. The germline CDR1 and CDR2 sequences are SGHDN and FVKESK. CDR3 DNA: TGTGCCAGCAGCCAAGATCAGCGGCCAGGGAAGGACTACACCTTC. Protein product: CASSQDQRPGKDYTF.